This T cell receptor beta chain was observed in a study of identical twins (dated by TCRdb to the mid-2010s). Regarding the study in general: To test whether fetal clonotypes persist, this study deep-sequenced TCR alpha and beta repertoires from monozygotic twins, from unrelated adults of various ages, and from cord blood. Replicate twin experiments were performed at different times using different library preparation protocols to rule out contamination. The paper's findings and limits, for the study overall: Invariant T cells such as MAIT and iNKT could partly confound zero-insertion analyses, though diverse VJ usage argued against this for most clonotypes. Compared with coincidental sharing between unrelated individuals, out-of-frame TCR alpha sequences shared between twins showed an excess of sequences with low generation probability. The excess sharing between twins in beta out-of-frame sequences was weaker because fewer shared sequences reduced the signal-to-noise ratio. Because the same donors could not be followed over many years, conclusions were based on cross-sectional statistical analysis. Fewer insertions were carried by abundant cord blood beta clonotypes; a weaker similar trend was observed in young adult naive repertoires, while no such trend was observed in memory repertoires. In monozygotic twins, recombination models systematically underestimated out-of-frame TCR alpha sharing, but the models matched the sharing seen between unrelated individuals.

From a lookup of the germline V gene, CDR1 and CDR2 are LGHNT and FRNRAP. Trimming costs V 5 bases and J 2 bases, and their ends lie 11 bases apart. The CDR3 goes from the cysteine to the phenylalanine over 14 residues. Of all the DNA, just the CDR3 is kept, 42 bases in frame from base 1. The library was produced with 5' RACE. The instrument given in TCRdb is Illumina HiSeq 2000. Template switching added a universal primer binding site, and the final cDNA carried a unique molecular identifier that allowed TCR cDNA molecules to be counted accurately. Specific primers in the conserved constant-segment region were used to synthesize first-strand cDNA for the TCR alpha and beta chains. To control for contamination, each cDNA library was double barcoded with a SMART-Mk sample barcode plus Illumina barcodes. Two successive PCR steps introduced TruSeq adapter sequences along with Illumina sample barcodes. Sequencing of the TCR alpha and beta cDNA libraries was done on the Illumina HiSeq platform using custom primers. Regarding the original processing steps: MiGEC was used to process raw reads and extract unique molecular identifiers, and MiXCR was used to find CDR3 positions. Recombination models were inferred per individual with the repgenHMM and IGoR tools using an EM algorithm. The analysis of shared clonotypes was done with the tcR package in R, with sharing normalized by the product of cloneset sizes. Out-of-frame nonproductive sequences were analyzed to study raw recombination free of thymic and clonal selection effects. TCRdb itself trimmed the public reads at Q25 with fastp, ran MiXCR and retained productive beta chains. CDR3 protein sequences are deduplicated, and each keeps its most common genes and DNA. The V and J calls and clone size are TCRdb's, not the authors'. This sample lists hundreds of thousands of distinct CDR3 sequences; about a fifth were detected once. Of the sample, about 0.48% is held by the ten largest clones.

Of note for this clonotype: The clone's antigen remains unknown. No qualities accompany the bases; no much larger clone lies one base away.

Every donor was a healthy Caucasian. Three pairs of female monozygotic twins, all aged roughly 18 to 29 years, made up the twin cohort. Positive isolation kits from Invitrogen were used to isolate the CD4+ and CD8+ T cell populations. In addition, the sample was reused for a study of yellow fever vaccine responses in identical twins. The second paper further reports: According to the authors, the vaccine-induced T cell response in identical twins seemed to be partly convergent and partly specific to each individual. Focusing on identical twins, the study followed the T cell clones that responded to the vaccine, and did so with precision.

Sequencing was done on a sample of CD4+ T cells sorted from blood. The chain uses TRBV12-5 and TRBJ2-3; TRBD1 is a weak D gene call, 6 bases matching. This clonotype originated in a woman aged 18-29 years in good health. This receptor has the CDR3 CASGLDRITDTQYF. In nucleotides, the sequence is TGTGCTAGTGGTCTTGACAGGATCACAGATACGCAGTATTTT.